The entry that follows covers one TCR beta chain sequence. No cognate antigen has been identified for it. Gene names, together with germline sequences, are murine for this receptor. The read terminates 1 residue before the CDR3 end, so the remaining end is supplied by the germline J gene. This sample was taken from a study of tissue T cells after allogeneic stem cell transplantation (dated by TCRdb to 2022 to 2024). Concerning the study at large: The study profiled TCR beta repertoires in many tissues obtained from research autopsies of patients with and without GVHD, and also in mouse models of GVHD. On the human side, the study was prospective and observational, with no blinding or randomization.

The library came from the immunoSEQ multiplex PCR assay. Adaptive Biotechnologies performed the TCRbeta CDR3 sequencing at survey depth and reported CDR3 sequences, V/J genes, productive frequency and template counts. TCR beta CDR3 regions were amplified from genomic DNA instead of RNA. Concerning the study's data processing: Jensen-Shannon divergence was used to quantify pairwise repertoire overlap between tissues, with a value of 1 indicating complete divergence and a value of 0 indicating identical repertoires. Tissues were clustered by single-linkage agglomerative hierarchical clustering of pairwise JSD values, and the clustering results were displayed as dendrograms. GLIPH2 was applied to all patient samples using simulation_depth 1000, kmer_min_depth 3, and cdr3_length_cutoff 8, and only groups with more than two unique CDR3s were retained. In a standardized tissue-overlap score, Jaccard GLIPH-group overlap across patients was extrapolated to a standard repertoire size of 1000 clones. Linear mixed-effect models, with tissue included as a fixed effect and individual included as a random effect, were used to assess associations of diversity with clinical or experimental variables. TCRdb mirrors the immuneACCESS table, restricted to in-frame sequences. Some clones are absent from its copies; in checked studies, under half trace to an unresolved V gene, and the reason for the others is unknown. The V and J calls and the clone size are those of that table, but D and trimming were determined from the DNA. A total of about 1,600 clones appear in this sample, under 50% of them only once. In total, the top ten clones hold around a third of the sample.

The time point tag for this specimen amounts to: mouse harvest day 14 after allogeneic transplant. Mouse grafts combined 10^7 T-cell-depleted bone marrow cells with 10^6 splenic CD5+ T cells, given via tail vein injection. GVHD in mice was modeled with a major MHC-mismatch B6 (H2b) into BALB/c (H2d) model, and tissues were profiled at day 7 or 14. On day 7 or 14 post-transplant, mouse tissues and retro-orbital blood were harvested with separate sterile tools for each animal, and livers were flushed before harvest. Before genomic DNA isolation with the DNeasy Blood & Tissue Kit, mouse tissues were minced with razor blades in buffered saline. The full study reports these points: Sampling depth was acknowledged as a limitation, and the patient cohort was both small and clinically heterogeneous. Blood and spleen T cells captured only a limited portion of the TCR repertoire detected in tissues, in both patients and mice. Not many T cell clones showed up in more than one patient, yet clustering based on motifs uncovered repertoire signatures that were shared across patients in a tissue-specific way. Which tissue TCRs were alloreactive or antigen-specific was not determined in the study, and some of the clones might have been host cells that persisted. Within patients, how anatomically similar tissues were was a major factor shaping TCR repertoire composition, regardless of disease or transplant status.

Reading from cysteine to phenylalanine, the CDR3 counts 14 amino acids. Only the CDR3 bases that were read are kept: 39 of them, in frame from base 1. According to the germline V gene, CDR1 reads SGHSA and CDR2 reads FRNQAP. V is shortened by 1 base, J by 4 bases, and the region joining them spans 11 bases. Sequences were obtained from spleen. The rearrangement joined TRBV16 to TRBJ2-7; perhaps TRBD2 is the D gene, with 7 bases matching. This clonotype originated in a female BALB/c mouse given C57BL/6 T cells with graft-versus-host disease after an allogeneic hematopoietic cell transplant. CDR3 region: CASSLAGGAYEQYF. The CDR3 bases that were read are TGTGCAAGCAGCTTAGCGGGGGGCGCATATGAACAGTAC.